What follows are 3 T cell receptor beta chains derived from one specimen sequenced in a study of T cells in Graves' hyperthyroidism and ophthalmopathy. It was RNA transcripts that yielded the amplified TCR beta CDR3 regions. First-round RT-PCR of the TCR CDR3 relied on the HTBI primer set. Via MiXCR, TCRdb re-called the multiplex PCR reads, giving one row per CDR3 protein. The sample shows 370,000 or so distinct CDR3 sequences, roughly 14% of them seen only once. The sequenced sample consisted of blood. The receptors here all came from a man aged 30 to 39 with Graves' hyperthyroidism that later progressed to Graves' ophthalmopathy.

This clonotype was recorded at least ten times. This chain joins TRBV11-3 and TRBJ2-1; 7 bases line up with TRBD1. Germline V gene lookup returns CDR1 SGHNT and CDR2 YENEEA. V shed 5 bases and J 3 bases; nucleotides not matched to a gene: 4. The CDR3 is made up of 14 amino acids. The CDR3 loop reads CASSRGQFYNEQFF. DNA of the CDR3: TGTGCCAGCAGCCGGGGACAGTTCTACAATGAGCAGTTCTTC.

The sample holds a few counts of this clonotype. This rearrangement joins TRBV6-1 to TRBJ1-3; D gene ambiguous. V was clipped by 8 bases and J by 3 bases, with 11 bases between them. From germline, CDR1 is MNHNS and CDR2 SASEGT. This CDR3 spans 13 amino acids. CDR3 DNA sequence: TGTGCCAGCTTTGAGGGCTTTGGAAACACCATATATTTT. Translating gives CASFEGFGNTIYF.

The chain couples TRBV7-9 to TRBJ2-1, with a tentative D call TRBD2 (6 bases). The CDR3 consists of 13 residues. Germline loops: CDR1 SEHNR, CDR2 FQNEAQ (reference sequence). V dropped 3 bases and J dropped 9 bases, with 12 bases sitting between them. CDR3 DNA: TGTGCCAGCAGCTTTCTAGCGCAGGGTGAGCAGTTCTTC. Translating it yields CASSFLAQGEQFF.